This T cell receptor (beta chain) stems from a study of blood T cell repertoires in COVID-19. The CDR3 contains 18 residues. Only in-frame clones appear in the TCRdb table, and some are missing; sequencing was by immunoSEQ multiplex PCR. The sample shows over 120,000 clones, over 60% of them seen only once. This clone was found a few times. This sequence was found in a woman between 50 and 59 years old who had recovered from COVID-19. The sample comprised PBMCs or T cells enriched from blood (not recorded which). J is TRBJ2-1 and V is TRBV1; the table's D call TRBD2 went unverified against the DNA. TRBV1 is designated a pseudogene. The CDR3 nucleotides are TGCACCAGCAGCCAAGCGGCGACTAGCGGGAGCAGGAACAATGAGCAGTTCTTC. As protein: CTSSQAATSGSRNNEQFF.